This TCR beta chain was identified during a study of control samples from healthy donors and cancer patients (dated by TCRdb to the early 2020s). Library method: the immunoSEQ multiplex PCR assay. TCRdb retrieved this table from immuneACCESS and kept in-frame rearrangements only. Not all clones are present; in checked studies, unresolved V genes account for under half, and no reason is known for the remainder. The sample table records 98,000 or so clones; roughly 78% of these occur just once. The leading ten clones occupy roughly 2% of the sample. The V end gives up 2 bases and the J end 9 bases, leaving 3 bases in the junction not matched to a gene. Looking up the germline V gene yields CDR1 SGHRS and CDR2 YFSETQ. Its CDR3 holds 14 amino acids, cysteine through phenylalanine. The DNA shown is the 42-base CDR3, in frame from base 1. A word on this clone: Its antigen is still unknown. No base quality values were provided; no much bigger clone lies one nucleotide off.

Input material: blood. The chain is made from TRBV5-1 and TRBJ2-1; 12 central nucleotides agree with TRBD2. The receptor comes from a man in his fifties or sixties in good health. The nucleotides read TGCGCCAGCAGCTTAGAGACTAGCGGGAGTGAGCAGTTCTTC. Translated, it gives CASSLETSGSEQFF. This CDR3, with the reference TRBV5-1 and TRBJ2-1 proteins standing in past its ends, gives the full variable domain KAGVTQTPRYLIKTRGQQVTLSCSPISGHRSVSWYQQTPGQGLQFLFEYFSETQRNKGNFPGRFSGRQFSNSRSEMNVSTLELGDSALYLCASSLETSGSEQFFGPGTRLTVL.